Below are 5 T cell receptor beta chains sequenced from a single sample in a study of Tregs in tolerant kidney transplant recipients. The table came from immunoSEQ multiplex PCR; TCRdb's copy has only in-frame clones and leaves some out. Counted here are roughly 120,000 clones, roughly nine tenths occurring once; the ten biggest clones make up over 0.5%. What was sequenced was CD4+ T cells from blood. These receptors were taken from a human donor in good health.

V gene TRBV30 combines with J gene TRBJ2-1, with 10 bases matching TRBD2. The CDR3 is 15 amino acids. CDR1 is GTSNPN and CDR2 is SVGIG in the germline V gene (reference sequence). Trimming cost V 2 bases and J 6 bases; bases outside gene matches: 7. CDR3: CAWSFSGGYRNEQFF. The CDR3 DNA sequence: TGTGCCTGGAGTTTTAGCGGGGGGTACCGCAATGAGCAGTTCTTC.

Here the CDR3 DNA reads TGTGCCAGCAGCCAAGGGCGGGGCAGGGGGCAGTACAATGAGCAGTTCTTC. Its translation is CASSQGRGRGQYNEQFF. The J gene is TRBJ2-1, the V gene TRBV14; 8 bases line up with TRBD1. This CDR3 has 17 residues. V dropped 1 base and J dropped 4; count of bases not matched to a gene: 9. CDR1 and CDR2 from the germline V gene are SGHDN and FVKESK.

The V gene is TRBV18, the J gene TRBJ2-2, with D unresolved. The CDR3 runs 17 residues. Trimming took off 2 bases at V and 4 bases at J, with 17 bases between the two ends. Per the germline V gene, CDR1 is KGHSH and CDR2 is LQKENI. CDR3 coding DNA: TGTGCCAGCTCACCAGGTAAAGGACCAGGCGGCACCGGGGAGCTGTTTTTT. Translated, it gives CASSPGKGPGGTGELFF. Based on the CDR3 plus reference TRBV18 and TRBJ2-2, the full variable domain is NAGVMQNPRHLVRRRGQEARLRCSPMKGHSHVYWYRQLPEEGLKFMVYLQKENIIDESGMPKERFSAEFPKEGPSILRIQQVVRGDSAAYFCASSPGKGPGGTGELFFGEGSRLTVL.

This sequence joins TRBV7-9 and TRBJ2-5; D may correspond to TRBD1 or TRBD2 (5 bases each). The CDR3 loop spans 15 amino acids. Germline V lookup: CDR1 SEHNR, CDR2 FQNEAQ (reference sequence). V gave up 5 bases and J gave up 5 bases, with 18 bases separating them. The CDR3 protein is CASSPPRGEGETQYF. In DNA, the CDR3 is TGTGCCAGCAGCCCACCCCGGGGAGAGGGGGAGACCCAGTACTTC.

The chain has TRBV6-6 and TRBJ2-5, with D possibly matching TRBD1 (6 bases). There are 14 residues in the CDR3. Germline assignment: CDR1 MNHNY and CDR2 SVGAGI (reference sequence). V lost 6 bases and J lost 2, with 13 bases in between. CDR3 nucleotides: TGTGCCAGCAGCAATCAGGGGCGGCAAGAGACCCAGTACTTC. Translating gives CASSNQGRQETQYF.